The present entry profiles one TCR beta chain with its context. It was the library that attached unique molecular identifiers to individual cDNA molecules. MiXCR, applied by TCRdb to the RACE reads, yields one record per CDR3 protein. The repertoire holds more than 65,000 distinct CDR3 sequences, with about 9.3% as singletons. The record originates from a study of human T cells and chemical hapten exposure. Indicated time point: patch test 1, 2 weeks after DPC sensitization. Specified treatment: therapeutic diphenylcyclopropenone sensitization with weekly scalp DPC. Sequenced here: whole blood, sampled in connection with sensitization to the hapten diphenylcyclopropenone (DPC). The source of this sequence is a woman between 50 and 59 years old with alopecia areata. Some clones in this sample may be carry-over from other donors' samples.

CDR3 coding DNA: TGTGCCAGCAGTTTAGCCGGGACTAGCGATCACGAGCAGTTCTTC. Protein product: CASSLAGTSDHEQFF. V and J are TRBV12-3 or TRBV12-4 and TRBJ2-1, with 10 nucleotides matching TRBD2. The length of the CDR3 is 15 residues. The ends lost 0 bases at V and 10 bases at J; junction bases unmatched: 6.